This is a list of T cell receptor beta chains from one sample in a study of blood T cell repertoires in COVID-19. The data were produced by immunoSEQ multiplex PCR, yet TCRdb's version contains in-frame clones alone and is incomplete. The sample contains 330,000 or so clones, roughly 90% of which appear only once. Sequencing used PBMCs or T cells enriched from blood (not recorded which). The receptors were sampled from a woman aged 25 to 45 who had been exposed to COVID-19. CDR3s include the opening cysteine and the closing phenylalanine or tryptophan. The D gene is left open where the match is weak. Only part of the rows carry a size: once, few, many, or a class if the clone is expanded.

d_gene: NA
abundance: NA
j_gene: TRBJ2-7
v_gene: TRBV27
CDR3nt: TGTGCCAGCAGTTTGACAGATTTCTACGAGCAGTACTTC
CDR3aa: CASSLTDFYEQYF

d_gene: NA
abundance: NA
j_gene: TRBJ2-1
v_gene: TRBV7-8
CDR3nt: TGTGCCAGCAGCTCACCAGAATCCGTAAGAATTGAGCAGTTCTTC
CDR3aa: CASSSPESVRIEQFF

d_gene: NA
abundance: NA
j_gene: TRBJ1-6
v_gene: TRBV25-1
CDR3nt: TGTGCCAGCAGTGTCGGGACAAATTCACCCCTCCACTTT
CDR3aa: CASSVGTNSPLHF

d_gene: NA
abundance: NA
j_gene: TRBJ1-2
v_gene: TRBV5-1
CDR3nt: TGCGCCAGCCGGACAGATAACTATGGCTACACCTTC
CDR3aa: CASRTDNYGYTF

d_gene: TRBD1
abundance: NA
j_gene: TRBJ1-4
v_gene: TRBV3-1/TRBV3-2
CDR3nt: TGTGCCAGCAGCCACCGACAGGGCACGTATGAAAAACTGTTTTTT
CDR3aa: CASSHRQGTYEKLFF

d_gene: NA
abundance: NA
j_gene: TRBJ2-1
v_gene: TRBV9
CDR3nt: TGTGCCAGCAGCGTAGGGCACCGGGATGAGCAGTTCTTC
CDR3aa: CASSVGHRDEQFF

d_gene: TRBD1
abundance: NA
j_gene: TRBJ1-2
v_gene: TRBV19
CDR3nt: TGTGCCAGTAGAGACCGCCGGGACAGTAACTATGGCTACACCTTC
CDR3aa: CASRDRRDSNYGYTF

d_gene: TRBD1
abundance: NA
j_gene: TRBJ1-2
v_gene: TRBV3-1/TRBV3-2
CDR3nt: TGTGCCAGCTGGGACAGGGGCGATGGCTACACCTTC
CDR3aa: CASWDRGDGYTF

d_gene: TRBD1
abundance: NA
j_gene: TRBJ1-2
v_gene: TRBV29-1
CDR3nt: TGCAGCGTTGACAACCGGGACAGGGGGTATGGCTACACCTTC
CDR3aa: CSVDNRDRGYGYTF

d_gene: TRBD1
abundance: NA
j_gene: TRBJ2-1
v_gene: TRBV5-1
CDR3nt: TGCGCCAGCAGCTTGGCCGATTTTCCGGGACAGGGGGGTAATGAGCAGTTCTTC
CDR3aa: CASSLADFPGQGGNEQFF

d_gene: NA
abundance: NA
j_gene: TRBJ2-7
v_gene: TRBV9
CDR3nt: TGTGCCAGCAGCCTGACAGGAAACTCCTACGAGCAGTACTTC
CDR3aa: CASSLTGNSYEQYF

d_gene: TRBD2
abundance: NA
j_gene: TRBJ2-1
v_gene: TRBV28
CDR3nt: TGTGCCAGCAGCGTCCGGGGGGCGGGAGGTTACAATGAGCAGTTCTTC
CDR3aa: CASSVRGAGGYNEQFF

d_gene: TRBD1
abundance: NA
j_gene: TRBJ2-6
v_gene: TRBV15
CDR3nt: TGTGCCACCAGCAGAGACGACAGGGTAGTTTCCGGGGCCAACGTCCTGACTTTC
CDR3aa: CATSRDDRVVSGANVLTF

d_gene: TRBD2
abundance: NA
j_gene: TRBJ2-1
v_gene: TRBV15
CDR3nt: TGTGCCACCAGCAACCCGCGTTTGGGGGGAAATCCCCTAGCGGGAGTATTAAGGTACAATGAGCAGTTCTTC
CDR3aa: CATSNPRLGGNPLAGVLRYNEQFF

d_gene: NA
abundance: NA
j_gene: TRBJ1-1
v_gene: TRBV5-1
CDR3nt: TGCGCCAGCAGCCCAAGTACAGGGAGCACTGAAGCTTTCTTT
CDR3aa: CASSPSTGSTEAFF

d_gene: NA
abundance: once
j_gene: TRBJ1-3
v_gene: TRBV18
CDR3nt: TGTGCCAGCTCGACAGGAACACTGCTCTCTGGAAACACCATATATTTT
CDR3aa: CASSTGTLLSGNTIYF

d_gene: NA
abundance: NA
j_gene: TRBJ1-5
v_gene: TRBV11-2
CDR3nt: TGTGCCAGCAGCTTAGTGGGGCGGATGTCGTGGGTAGGACAGCCCCAGCATTTT
CDR3aa: CASSLVGRMSWVGQPQHF

d_gene: TRBD2
abundance: NA
j_gene: TRBJ2-7
v_gene: TRBV10-3
CDR3nt: TGTGCCATCAGTGAGGAGGGCGGGGGTTCCTACGAGCAGTACTTC
CDR3aa: CAISEEGGGSYEQYF

d_gene: NA
abundance: NA
j_gene: TRBJ2-7
v_gene: TRBV5-1
CDR3nt: TGCGCCAGCAGCTTTGGGACACAACTCTCCTACGAGCAGTACTTC
CDR3aa: CASSFGTQLSYEQYF

d_gene: NA
abundance: NA
j_gene: TRBJ2-5
v_gene: TRBV30
CDR3nt: TGTGCCTGGAGCCCAAAAGAGACCCAGTACTTC
CDR3aa: CAWSPKETQYF

d_gene: TRBD1
abundance: NA
j_gene: TRBJ1-2
v_gene: TRBV28
CDR3nt: TGTGCCAGCAGTCCCACGACAGGGTTGGTTGGCTACACCTTC
CDR3aa: CASSPTTGLVGYTF

d_gene: NA
abundance: NA
j_gene: TRBJ1-1
v_gene: TRBV24-1
CDR3nt: TGTGCCACCAGTGCTCGGGAGCACACTGAAGCTTTCTTT
CDR3aa: CATSAREHTEAFF

d_gene: NA
abundance: few
j_gene: TRBJ1-4
v_gene: TRBV11-2
CDR3nt: TGTGCCAGCAGCTTAATGGGACTAGGGGAGGAAAAACTGTTTTTT
CDR3aa: CASSLMGLGEEKLFF

d_gene: NA
abundance: few
j_gene: TRBJ1-5
v_gene: TRBV15
CDR3nt: TGTGCCACCATGGACGGGACAAGGGCTCCACGTGCCCATCAGCCCCAGCATTTT
CDR3aa: CATMDGTRAPRAHQPQHF

d_gene: NA
abundance: NA
j_gene: TRBJ2-1
v_gene: TRBV29-1
CDR3nt: TGCGGGAGCAATGAGCAGTTCTTC
CDR3aa: CGSNEQFF

d_gene: NA
abundance: NA
j_gene: TRBJ1-2
v_gene: TRBV28
CDR3nt: TGTGCCAGCAGTTTAGGGCAAGGGGCGGAGGGCTACACCTTC
CDR3aa: CASSLGQGAEGYTF

d_gene: NA
abundance: NA
j_gene: TRBJ1-6
v_gene: TRBV18
CDR3nt: TGTGCCAGCTCACCACCCCCGGTCTCACCCCTCCACTTT
CDR3aa: CASSPPPVSPLHF

d_gene: NA
abundance: NA
j_gene: TRBJ2-1
v_gene: TRBV4-2
CDR3nt: TGTGCCAGCAGCCAGTCTAGCGATCCCTACAATGAGCAGTTCTTC
CDR3aa: CASSQSSDPYNEQFF

d_gene: NA
abundance: NA
j_gene: TRBJ2-3
v_gene: TRBV19
CDR3nt: TGTGCCAGTAGTCTGGATAGCGGTAGGGGCTTGTCTTCCACAGATACGCAGTATTTT
CDR3aa: CASSLDSGRGLSSTDTQYF

d_gene: TRBD1
abundance: NA
j_gene: TRBJ2-3
v_gene: TRBV24-1
CDR3nt: TGTGCCACCAGGGGGGACAGGGGGACAGATACGCAGTATTTT
CDR3aa: CATRGDRGTDTQYF

d_gene: TRBD2
abundance: NA
j_gene: TRBJ2-7
v_gene: TRBV28
CDR3nt: TGTGCCAGCAGCTTTTTAGCGGGAGCTGGCGAGCAGTACTTC
CDR3aa: CASSFLAGAGEQYF

d_gene: TRBD2
abundance: NA
j_gene: TRBJ2-7
v_gene: TRBV6-5
CDR3nt: TGTGCCAGCAGTCGACTAGCGGGAGACGAGCAGTACTTC
CDR3aa: CASSRLAGDEQYF

d_gene: TRBD1
abundance: NA
j_gene: TRBJ1-5
v_gene: TRBV20-1
CDR3nt: TGCAGTGCTAGTCCAACAGGGGCGACGGGGCAGCATTTT
CDR3aa: CSASPTGATGQHF

d_gene: NA
abundance: NA
j_gene: TRBJ1-3
v_gene: TRBV10-3
CDR3nt: TGTGCCATCAGTGAGGGCGGAAACTCTGGAAACACCATATATTTT
CDR3aa: CAISEGGNSGNTIYF

d_gene: NA
abundance: NA
j_gene: TRBJ1-6
v_gene: TRBV10-3
CDR3nt: TGTGCCATCAGTGAATCAGGGGCGAATTCACCCCTCCACTTT
CDR3aa: CAISESGANSPLHF

d_gene: NA
abundance: NA
j_gene: TRBJ2-7
v_gene: TRBV29-1
CDR3nt: TGCAGCGTCACTGAGGGGGACTACGAGCAGTACTTC
CDR3aa: CSVTEGDYEQYF

d_gene: NA
abundance: NA
j_gene: TRBJ2-7
v_gene: TRBV12-3/TRBV12-4
CDR3nt: TGTGCCAGCAGTTTGGGGTGGAGGTACGAGCAGTACTTC
CDR3aa: CASSLGWRYEQYF

d_gene: NA
abundance: NA
j_gene: TRBJ1-5
v_gene: TRBV6-5
CDR3nt: TGTGCCAGCAGTTATCTAGGGGGTCAGCCCCAGCATTTT
CDR3aa: CASSYLGGQPQHF

d_gene: TRBD1
abundance: medium-sized
j_gene: TRBJ1-3
v_gene: TRBV4-2
CDR3nt: TGTGCCAGCAGCCAACCACGGACAGGTGGAAACACCATATATTTT
CDR3aa: CASSQPRTGGNTIYF

d_gene: NA
abundance: NA
j_gene: TRBJ2-1
v_gene: TRBV14
CDR3nt: TGTGCCAGCAGCCAAGCCTCCGTCGAGCAGTTCTTC
CDR3aa: CASSQASVEQFF

d_gene: NA
abundance: NA
j_gene: TRBJ2-7
v_gene: TRBV3-1/TRBV3-2
CDR3nt: TGTGCCAGCAGCCAAGATTGGGGGGGGCAGGATATCGAGCAGTACTTC
CDR3aa: CASSQDWGGQDIEQYF